This T cell receptor (beta chain) was recorded in a study of early T cells in non-severe SARS-CoV-2 infection. In the study overall: Bulk RNA taken from unsorted whole blood was sequenced, leaving chains unpaired. Study results and limitations: The study's VDJdb matching favored anti-spike CD8 responses and missed private and CD4 specificities.

The V segment lost 6 bases and the J segment 3 bases; nucleotides outside the gene matches: 8. Looked up from germline, CDR1 is SEHNR and CDR2 is FQNEAQ (reference sequence). This CDR3 has 15 residues. With regard to this clonotype: Its antigen is unidentified.

Individual cDNA molecules each received unique molecular identifiers attached to them. One entry per CDR3 protein, called by TCRdb with MiXCR from the 5' RACE reads. The data hold tens of thousands of distinct CDR3 sequences, with approximately 9.4% observed a single time. Sequenced input: whole blood. This TCR came from an adult who was a healthcare worker with PCR-confirmed SARS-CoV-2 infection or an uninfected control (not recorded which). V gene TRBV7-9 combines with J gene TRBJ2-7; TRBD1 agrees at 10 bases. CDR3 coding DNA: TGTGCCAGCAGACACGGACAGGGGGTAAGCTACGAGCAGTACTTC. It codes for CASRHGQGVSYEQYF. Together with reference TRBV7-9 and TRBJ2-7, the CDR3 gives the full variable domain: DTGVSQNPRHKITKRGQNVTFRCDPISEHNRLYWYRQTLGQGPEFLTYFQNEAQLEKSRLLSDRFSAERPKGSFSTLEIQRTEQGDSAMYLCASRHGQGVSYEQYFGPGTRLTVT.